This TCR beta chain was documented in a study of identical twins. General observations from the study: The models gave estimates that fell short of the out-of-frame TCR alpha sharing seen in monozygotic twins. Insertions were reduced in abundant cord blood beta clonotypes but not in memory repertoires.

Each donor (without exception) was a healthy Caucasian. This clonotype was picked up many times. Its antigen is as yet unknown. Template switching, a step in the protocol, added a universal primer site, and cDNA carried unique molecular identifiers. Each CDR3 protein is one row after TCRdb ran MiXCR on the 5' RACE reads. The profile shows 420,000 or so distinct CDR3 sequences, about 18% of them singletons. This clonotype was sampled from a man aged 45-65 years in good health. The sample consisted of naive T cells sorted from blood.

This CDR3 reads CASLATGPTQYF. The CDR3 DNA reads as TGTGCCAGCTTGGCAACGGGACCTACGCAGTATTTT. The chain has TRBV12-3 or TRBV12-4 and TRBJ2-3; D could derive from TRBD1 or TRBD2 (5 bases each). This CDR3 contains 12 residues. Trimming shortened V by 8 bases and J by 8 bases, and 14 bases separated the two germline ends.